This passage covers 26 T cell receptor beta chains from one sample sequenced in a study of blood T cells in healthy people across ages. A second about 7 to 12 cycle PCR used barcoded and J-beta primers. TCRdb reprocessed the 5' RACE reads with MiXCR, giving one entry per CDR3 protein. The sample comprises over 1,500,000 distinct CDR3 sequences, 35% to 50% of which are singletons, and around 23% rests with the top ten. Sequenced input: blood. The receptors were gathered from a human donor in good health.

This clonotype has more than one count but fewer than ten. The chain carries TRBV5-1 and TRBJ2-3, with D perhaps being TRBD1 or TRBD2 (5 bases each). This CDR3 contains 14 residues. V lost 0 bases and J 4 bases, leaving 9 bases between the germline ends. CDR1 is SGHRS and CDR2 is YFSETQ in the germline V gene. CDR3 loop: CASSLDGGPDTQYF. DNA for the CDR3: TGCGCCAGCAGCTTGGATGGGGGTCCAGATACGCAGTATTTT.

The chain links TRBV4-3 to TRBJ1-5; D is uncertain. Per germline, CDR1 LGHNA and CDR2 YSLEER. The CDR3 loop spans 15 amino acids. Trimming removed 3 bases from V and 5 bases from J, with 14 bases in between. The CDR3 DNA reads TGCGCCAGCAGCCAGGAGTACTCAGCAGATCAGCCCCAGCATTTT. This sequence encodes CASSQEYSADQPQHF.

The rearrangement joins TRBV12-3 or TRBV12-4 to TRBJ1-6; TRBD1 matches at 7 bases. This CDR3 is built from 15 residues. Trimming at V came to 3 bases and at J to 7 bases, leaving 6 bases not matched to a gene. Here the CDR3 DNA reads TGTGCCAGCAGTTTTCGTGGGACAGCGAATTCACCCCTCCACTTT. Translated, it gives CASSFRGTANSPLHF.

The chain links TRBV5-1 to TRBJ1-4; D gene unclear. V lost 4 bases and J 0 bases, leaving 13 bases between the germline ends. The CDR3 contains 16 residues. Germline V CDR1 and CDR2: SGHRS, YFSETQ. The CDR3 bases are TGCGCCAGCAGCCCAGATGCAGCGGCAACTAATGAAAAACTGTTTTTT. Translating it yields CASSPDAAATNEKLFF.

There are a few counts of this clonotype. The chain combines TRBV6-6 with TRBJ2-5; 7 bases match TRBD1. The J call is doubtful: the DNA matches TRBJ2-7 better. This CDR3 comprises 13 residues. Germline V lookup: CDR1 MNHNY, CDR2 SVGAGI (reference sequence). CDR3 in DNA: TGTGCCAGCGGAAGGGACAGAGCCTACGAGCAGTACTTC. Residues: CASGRDRAYEQYF.

J is TRBJ2-2 and V is TRBV5-1; unclear D gene. V was pared by 4 bases and J by 4 bases, with 14 bases between. This CDR3 has 15 amino acids. Germline V gene lookup returns CDR1 SGHRS and CDR2 YFSETQ. This CDR3 reads CASSRELVGTGELFF. The CDR3 DNA follows: TGCGCCAGCAGCCGCGAATTGGTGGGCACCGGGGAGCTGTTTTTT.

This clonotype appeared a single time. This rearrangement joins TRBV13 to TRBJ1-2; 7 positions agree with TRBD1. This CDR3 spans 16 amino acids. V was clipped by 5 bases and J by 3 bases; unmatched bases: 12. CDR1 and CDR2 (germline): PRHDT, FYEKMQ (reference sequence). CDR3 DNA sequence: TGTGCCAGCAGCCCGCAGGGGGAGCGGACGGACTATGGCTACACCTTC. This encodes CASSPQGERTDYGYTF. Variable domain in full (rest from reference TRBV13 and TRBJ1-2): AAGVIQSPRHLIKEKRETATLKCYPIPRHDTVYWYQQGPGQDPQFLISFYEKMQSDKGSIPDRFSAQQFSDYHSELNMSSLELGDSALYFCASSPQGERTDYGYTFGSGTRLTVV.

The genes are TRBV7-9 and TRBJ2-5; possibly TRBD2 for D (6 bases). Germline V CDR1 and CDR2: SEHNR, FQNEAQ (reference sequence). Trimming left V 1 base short and J 4 bases short, with 13 bases between. The CDR3 totals 15 residues. CDR3 loop: CASSLDELAGETQYF. In DNA form, the CDR3 reads TGTGCCAGCAGCTTAGACGAACTAGCAGGAGAGACCCAGTACTTC.

This clonotype was observed a handful of times. The chain uses TRBV29-1 and TRBJ2-3; possibly TRBD2 for D (5 bases). CDR1 and CDR2 (germline): SQVTM, ANQGSEA. Trimming cost V 6 bases and J 0 bases, with 16 bases left between them. This CDR3 has 15 amino acids. CDR3 amino acids: CSVLEGAPSTDTQYF. In DNA form, the CDR3 reads TGCAGCGTCCTCGAGGGAGCGCCTAGCACAGATACGCAGTATTTT.

This clonotype was seen more than once but under ten times. The chain carries TRBV29-1 and TRBJ1-2; 7 bases are shared with TRBD1. Germline V gives CDR1 SQVTM, CDR2 ANQGSEA. There are 13 residues in the CDR3. V dropped 6 bases and J dropped 4; count of bases not matched to a gene: 8. DNA of the CDR3: TGCAGCGTCGCCGGGACAGCCCCCTATGGCTACACCTTC. It encodes CSVAGTAPYGYTF.

This clonotype was seen a handful of times. This rearrangement joins TRBV12-3 or TRBV12-4 to TRBJ2-1; D is unresolved. The V and J ends lost 1 base and 9 bases respectively, with 10 bases between them. The length of the CDR3 is 13 residues. The DNA of the CDR3 is TGTGCCAGCAGTTTAGGCTTAGTGCCTGAGCAGTTCTTC. Amino acids: CASSLGLVPEQFF.

This rearrangement joins TRBV20-1 to TRBJ2-4; 10 bases are shared with TRBD2. This CDR3 comprises 15 residues. Germline assignment: CDR1 DFQATT and CDR2 SNEGSKA (reference sequence). V was clipped by 5 bases and J by 7 bases; unmatched bases: 11. The CDR3: CSAPGPGLAMNIQYF. The CDR3 DNA sequence: TGCAGTGCTCCTGGGCCGGGACTAGCGATGAACATTCAGTACTTC.

This clonotype was detected a few times. This sequence joins TRBV2 and TRBJ2-5; D may be TRBD2 (7 bases). Germline CDR1 SNHLY, CDR2 FYNNEI. CDR3 length: 13 residues. The V and J ends lost 7 bases and 5 bases respectively, with 14 bases between them. The CDR3 loop reads CASIGGGRETQYF. CDR3 in DNA: TGTGCCAGCATAGGGGGGGGCCGCGAGACCCAGTACTTC.

This clonotype appeared a few times. This chain connects TRBV7-2 to TRBJ1-2, with a weak D call TRBD1 (5 bases). Trimming left V 4 bases short and J 4 bases short, with 13 bases between. Germline V gene sequence: CDR1 SGHTA, CDR2 FQGNSA. This CDR3 spans 14 amino acids. CDR3 protein: CASSSSGRGYGYTF. The CDR3, as DNA: TGTGCCAGCAGCTCCTCGGGGCGCGGCTATGGCTACACCTTC.

This clonotype turned up a few times. The chain links TRBV5-1 to TRBJ2-3; TRBD2 matches at 7 bases. The CDR3 is 16 residues long. Looked up from germline, CDR1 is SGHRS and CDR2 is YFSETQ. V gave up 4 bases and J gave up 2 bases; unmatched junction bases: 10. The CDR3 loop is CASSHDGEGYTDTQYF. In DNA, the CDR3 is TGCGCCAGCAGCCATGACGGGGAGGGATACACAGATACGCAGTATTTT.

The chain is built from TRBV6-6 and TRBJ1-1; D possibly corresponds to TRBD1 (6 bases). CDR3 length: 16 amino acids. Germline V gene lookup returns CDR1 MNHNY and CDR2 SVGAGI (reference sequence). The V and J ends lost 8 bases and 0 bases respectively, with 19 bases between them. The CDR3 loop is CASWDTARWLNTEAFF. As DNA, the CDR3 is TGTGCCAGCTGGGACACCGCCCGATGGTTGAACACTGAAGCTTTCTTT.

The genes are TRBV29-1 and TRBJ2-1; D uncertain. Germline V gene data show CDR1 as SQVTM and CDR2 as ANQGSEA. With 0 bases removed from V and 0 bases from J, the gap between germline ends came to 9 bases. The CDR3 covers 15 residues. This CDR3 is CSVEDPESSYNEQFF. The DNA for the CDR3 is TGCAGCGTTGAAGACCCCGAGAGCTCCTACAATGAGCAGTTCTTC.

The chain couples TRBV7-9 to TRBJ2-1; tentative D call: TRBD2 (5 bases). Germline assignment: CDR1 SEHNR and CDR2 FQNEAQ (reference sequence). Trimming took off 2 bases at V and 4 bases at J, with 21 bases between the two ends. The CDR3 has 18 residues. The DNA for the CDR3 is TGTGCCAGCAGCTTACCTCGCCGGGGATCTCTATCTTACAATGAGCAGTTCTTC. Encoded protein: CASSLPRRGSLSYNEQFF.

On this clonotype: The germline gene is not matched at one end of the junction; a read error may be the cause. This chain connects TRBV11-2 to TRBJ1-4; 9 bases fit TRBD1. Germline CDR1 and CDR2: SGHAT and FQNNGV. The CDR3 runs 15 residues. The CDR3 coding sequence is TGTGCCTGCAGCTTCGGAGGGGGACAGGGCGGCAGACTGTTTTTT. Translation gives CACSFGGGQGGRLFF.

This clonotype showed up just once. The junction departs from germline at one end; a sequencing error may be responsible. The chain carries TRBV20-1 and TRBJ2-7; 8 nucleotides match TRBD1. Germline V gene lookup returns CDR1 DFQATT and CDR2 SNEGSKA (reference sequence). The CDR3 contains 14 residues. CDR3 amino acids: CSAPDRVGSNEQYF. The CDR3 DNA reads as TGCAGTGCCCCGGACAGGGTCGGCTCCAACGAGCAGTACTTC.

The chain couples TRBV12-3 or TRBV12-4 to TRBJ2-1, with TRBD1 matching over 8 bases. Matching the DNA end better, TRBJ2-7 makes the J call doubtful. This CDR3 is built from 15 residues. The CDR3 sequence: CASSLATGVRREQYF. Here the CDR3 DNA reads TGTGCCAGCAGTTTAGCGACAGGGGTACGTCGCGAGCAGTACTTC.

In its sample, this clonotype was seen a few times. This chain joins TRBV7-2 and TRBJ2-1, with TRBD2 matching over 10 bases. Germline V lookup: CDR1 SGHTA, CDR2 FQGNSA. The CDR3 has 15 residues. V lost 5 bases to trimming and J lost 3 bases; unmatched junction nucleotides: 4. CDR3 protein: CASSTGLAYYNEQFF. The CDR3 DNA is TGTGCCAGCAGCACGGGACTAGCGTACTACAATGAGCAGTTCTTC.

The chain recombines TRBV12-3 or TRBV12-4 with TRBJ2-1; 9 bases agree with TRBD1. The V and J ends lost 6 bases and 8 bases, in that order; junction bases with no gene match: 11. There are 15 residues in the CDR3. CDR3 amino acids: CASRLPGTGPHEQFF. DNA of the CDR3: TGTGCCAGCAGATTACCCGGGACAGGGCCCCATGAGCAGTTCTTC.

The CDR3 DNA reads as TGCGCCAGCAGCCAAAGGGCCGGTTCCATTAATCAGCCCCAGCATTTT. Its translation: CASSQRAGSINQPQHF. V gene TRBV4-1 combines with J gene TRBJ1-5; D remains unclear. CDR1 is MGHRA, CDR2 YSYEKL, per germline. The CDR3 runs to 16 residues. The ends were cut back, 2 bases at V and 4 bases at J, with 15 bases in the middle.

This rearrangement joins TRBV18 to TRBJ2-7; the D gene is possibly TRBD1 (6 bases). The germline gives CDR1 KGHSH, CDR2 LQKENI. This CDR3 contains 14 residues. Deletions cut 6 bases from V and 3 bases from J, with 15 bases between. In DNA, the CDR3 is TGTGCCAGCTCCCCAACTCCGGACAGCTACGAGCAGTACTTC. As protein: CASSPTPDSYEQYF. Looking up the rest from reference TRBV18 and TRBJ2-7 gives the full variable domain: NAGVMQNPRHLVRRRGQEARLRCSPMKGHSHVYWYRQLPEEGLKFMVYLQKENIIDESGMPKERFSAEFPKEGPSILRIQQVVRGDSAAYFCASSPTPDSYEQYFGPGTRLTVT.

The gene calls are TRBV7-9 and TRBJ1-2; tentatively, D is TRBD1 (6 bases). Germline-derived CDR1 and CDR2 are SEHNR and FQNEAQ (reference sequence). CDR3 length equals 16 residues. Trimming stripped 5 bases from V and 4 bases from J, with 20 bases between. CDR3 nucleotides: TGTGCCAGCAGCCCTAGCGGGGGGGCAGTTTTCTATGGCTACACCTTC. Translated: CASSPSGGAVFYGYTF.